The T cell receptor beta chain under discussion was sequenced for a study of blood T cell repertoires in COVID-19. This CDR3 has 12 residues. Per the germline V gene, CDR1 is SNHLY and CDR2 is FYNNEI. Trimming shortened V by 8 bases and J by 2 bases, and 9 bases separated the two germline ends. Repertoires were generated with immunoSEQ multiplex PCR, while TCRdb's copy carries only in-frame clones and drops some. The table records 150,000 to 200,000 clones, 80% to 95% of them present only once. The V call is TRBV2, the J call TRBJ1-2, with D hard to call. The sequenced sample was peripheral blood. The sequence came from a man over 45 with acute or convalescent COVID-19. As DNA, the CDR3 is TGTGCCAGCGGTAGGGAGAACTATGGCTACACCTTC. It specifies CASGRENYGYTF.